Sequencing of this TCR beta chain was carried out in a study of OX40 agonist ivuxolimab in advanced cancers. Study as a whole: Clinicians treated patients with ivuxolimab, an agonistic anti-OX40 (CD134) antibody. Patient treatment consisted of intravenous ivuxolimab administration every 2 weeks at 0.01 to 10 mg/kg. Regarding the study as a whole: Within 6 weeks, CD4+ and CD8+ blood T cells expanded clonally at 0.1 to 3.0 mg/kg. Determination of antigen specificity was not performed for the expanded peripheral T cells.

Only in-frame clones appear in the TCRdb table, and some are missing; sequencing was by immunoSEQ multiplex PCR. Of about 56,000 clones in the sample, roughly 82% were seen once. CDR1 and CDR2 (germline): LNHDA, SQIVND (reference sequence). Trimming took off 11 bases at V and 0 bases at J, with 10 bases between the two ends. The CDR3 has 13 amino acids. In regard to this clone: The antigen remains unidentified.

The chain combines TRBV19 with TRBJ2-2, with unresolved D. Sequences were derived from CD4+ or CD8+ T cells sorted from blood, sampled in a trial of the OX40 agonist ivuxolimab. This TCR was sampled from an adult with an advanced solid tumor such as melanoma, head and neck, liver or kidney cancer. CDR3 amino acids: CAAADANTGELFF. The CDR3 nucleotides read TGTGCCGCCGCGGACGCGAACACCGGGGAGCTGTTTTTT.